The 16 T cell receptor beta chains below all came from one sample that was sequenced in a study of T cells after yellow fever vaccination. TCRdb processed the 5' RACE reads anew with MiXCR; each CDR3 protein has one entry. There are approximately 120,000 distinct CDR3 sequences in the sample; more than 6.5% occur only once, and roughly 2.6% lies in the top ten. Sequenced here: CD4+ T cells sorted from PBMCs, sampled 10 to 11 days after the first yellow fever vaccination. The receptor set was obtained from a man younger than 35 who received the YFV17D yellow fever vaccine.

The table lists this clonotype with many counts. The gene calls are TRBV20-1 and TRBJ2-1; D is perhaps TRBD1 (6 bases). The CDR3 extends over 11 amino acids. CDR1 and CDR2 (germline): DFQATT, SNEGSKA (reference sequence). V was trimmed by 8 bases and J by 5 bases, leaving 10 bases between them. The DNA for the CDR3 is TGCAGTTGGGACACCGACAATGAGCAGTTCTTC. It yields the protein CSWDTDNEQFF.

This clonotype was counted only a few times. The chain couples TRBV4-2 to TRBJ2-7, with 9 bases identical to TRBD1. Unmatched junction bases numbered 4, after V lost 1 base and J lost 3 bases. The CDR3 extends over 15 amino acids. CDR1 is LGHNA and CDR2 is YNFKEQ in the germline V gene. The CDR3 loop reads CASSQAGTGHYEQYV. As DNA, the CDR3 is TGTGCCAGCAGCCAAGCTGGGACAGGGCACTACGAGCAGTACGTC.

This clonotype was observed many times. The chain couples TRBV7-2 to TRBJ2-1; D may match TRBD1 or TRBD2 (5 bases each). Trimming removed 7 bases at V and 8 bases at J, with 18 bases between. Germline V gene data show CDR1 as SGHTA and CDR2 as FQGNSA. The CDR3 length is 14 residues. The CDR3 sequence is CASKRGVQVDEQFF. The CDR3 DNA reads TGTGCCAGCAAGAGAGGGGTACAAGTCGATGAGCAGTTCTTC.

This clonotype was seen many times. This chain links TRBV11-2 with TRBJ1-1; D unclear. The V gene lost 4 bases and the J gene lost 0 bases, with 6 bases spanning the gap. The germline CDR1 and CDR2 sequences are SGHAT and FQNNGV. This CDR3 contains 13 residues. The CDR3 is CASSSRLNTEAFF. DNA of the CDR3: TGTGCCAGCAGCTCTCGATTGAACACTGAAGCTTTCTTT.

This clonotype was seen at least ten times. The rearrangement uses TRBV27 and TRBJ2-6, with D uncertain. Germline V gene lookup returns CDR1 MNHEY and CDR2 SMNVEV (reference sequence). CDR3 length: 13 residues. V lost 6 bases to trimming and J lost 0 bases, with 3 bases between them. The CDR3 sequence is CASRLSGANVLTF. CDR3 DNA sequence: TGTGCCAGCAGGCTCTCTGGGGCCAACGTCCTGACTTTC.

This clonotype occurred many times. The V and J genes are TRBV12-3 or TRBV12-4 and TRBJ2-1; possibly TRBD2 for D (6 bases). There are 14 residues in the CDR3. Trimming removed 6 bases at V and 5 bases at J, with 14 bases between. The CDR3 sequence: CASRLAFGDNEQFF. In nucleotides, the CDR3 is TGTGCCAGCAGGCTAGCGTTCGGGGACAATGAGCAGTTCTTC.

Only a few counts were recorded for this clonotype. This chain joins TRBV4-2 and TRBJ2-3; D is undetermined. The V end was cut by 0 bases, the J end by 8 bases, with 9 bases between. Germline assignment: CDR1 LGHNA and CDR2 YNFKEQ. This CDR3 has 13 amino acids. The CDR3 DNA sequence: TGTGCCAGCAGCCAAGATTTTGACGGTACGCAGTATTTT. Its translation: CASSQDFDGTQYF.

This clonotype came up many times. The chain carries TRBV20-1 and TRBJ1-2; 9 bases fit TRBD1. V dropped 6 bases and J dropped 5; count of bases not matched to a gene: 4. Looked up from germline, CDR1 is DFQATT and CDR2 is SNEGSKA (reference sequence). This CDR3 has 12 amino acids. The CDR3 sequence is CSAPDRGYGYTF. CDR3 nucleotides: TGCAGTGCCCCGGACAGGGGTTATGGCTACACCTTC.

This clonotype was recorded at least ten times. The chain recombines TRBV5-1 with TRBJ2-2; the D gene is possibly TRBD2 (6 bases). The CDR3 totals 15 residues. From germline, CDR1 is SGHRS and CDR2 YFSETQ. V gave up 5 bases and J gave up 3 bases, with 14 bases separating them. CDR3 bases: TGCGCCAGCAGGCGGGGCGAAGTGGACACCGGGGAGCTGTTTTTT. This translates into CASRRGEVDTGELFF.

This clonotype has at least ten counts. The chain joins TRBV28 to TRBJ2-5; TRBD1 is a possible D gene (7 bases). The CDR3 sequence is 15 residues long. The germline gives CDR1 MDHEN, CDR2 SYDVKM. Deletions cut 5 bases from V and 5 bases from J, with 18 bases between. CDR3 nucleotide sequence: TGTGCCAGCAGTCCCTCCAGGGGGGTCAGGGAGACCCAGTACTTC. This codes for CASSPSRGVRETQYF. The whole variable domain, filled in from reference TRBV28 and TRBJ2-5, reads DVKVTQSSRYLVKRTGEKVFLECVQDMDHENMFWYRQDPGLGLRLIYFSYDVKMKEKGDIPEGYSVSREKKERFSLILESASTNQTSMYLCASSPSRGVRETQYFGPGTRLLVL.

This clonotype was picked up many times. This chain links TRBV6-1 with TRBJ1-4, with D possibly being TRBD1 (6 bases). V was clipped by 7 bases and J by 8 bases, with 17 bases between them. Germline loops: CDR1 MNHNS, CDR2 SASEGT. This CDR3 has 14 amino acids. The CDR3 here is CASTRAGASEKLFF. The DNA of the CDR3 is TGTGCCAGCACCAGGGCGGGGGCCAGCGAAAAACTGTTTTTT.

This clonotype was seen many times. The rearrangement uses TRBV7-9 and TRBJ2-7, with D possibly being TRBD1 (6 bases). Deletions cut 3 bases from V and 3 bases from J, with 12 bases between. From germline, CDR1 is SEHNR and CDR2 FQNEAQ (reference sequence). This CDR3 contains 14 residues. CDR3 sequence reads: CASSLRQAYYEQYV. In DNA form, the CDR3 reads TGTGCCAGCAGCTTGCGACAGGCCTACTACGAGCAGTACGTC.

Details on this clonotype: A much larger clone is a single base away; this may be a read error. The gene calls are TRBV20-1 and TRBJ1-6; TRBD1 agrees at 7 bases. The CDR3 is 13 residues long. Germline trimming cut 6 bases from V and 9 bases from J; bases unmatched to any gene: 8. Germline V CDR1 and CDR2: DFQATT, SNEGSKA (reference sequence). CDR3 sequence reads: CSALAGGTSPLHF. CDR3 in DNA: TGCAGTGCCCTGGCAGGGGGTACTTCACCCCTCCACTTT.

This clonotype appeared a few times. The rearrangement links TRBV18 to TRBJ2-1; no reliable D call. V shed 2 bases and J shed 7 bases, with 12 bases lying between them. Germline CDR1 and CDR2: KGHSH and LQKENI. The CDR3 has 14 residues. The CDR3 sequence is CASSPISQENEQFF. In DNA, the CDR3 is TGTGCCAGCTCACCAATAAGCCAAGAGAATGAGCAGTTCTTC.

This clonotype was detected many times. In DNA, the CDR3 is TGTGCCAGCAGTGAAGTGTTCTTTCCCGAGCAGTACGTC. This translates into CASSEVFFPEQYV. The V call is TRBV2, the J call TRBJ2-7; D is ambiguous. The CDR3 length is 13 residues. V dropped 1 base and J dropped 6 bases, with 10 bases sitting between them. Germline-derived CDR1 and CDR2 are SNHLY and FYNNEI.

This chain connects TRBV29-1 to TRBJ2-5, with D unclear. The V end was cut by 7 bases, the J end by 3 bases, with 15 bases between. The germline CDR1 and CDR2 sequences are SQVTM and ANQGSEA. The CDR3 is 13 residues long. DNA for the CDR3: TGCAGCGCCTACACGGCGAATGAAGAGACCCAGTACTTC. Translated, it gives CSAYTANEETQYF.